The 30 T cell receptor beta chains below were found in one sample sequenced in a study of OX40 agonist ivuxolimab in advanced cancers. Profiling relied on immunoSEQ multiplex PCR, and the TCRdb table lists in-frame clones only, not all of them. The data contain just over 90,000 clones, around nine tenths of them singletons. Sequences were derived from CD4+ or CD8+ T cells sorted from blood, sampled in a trial of the OX40 agonist ivuxolimab. The receptors stem from an adult with an advanced solid tumor such as melanoma, head and neck, liver or kidney cancer.

This clone was counted once. The CDR3 nucleotides are TGTGCCAGCAGTTACGGAGCAGGGACTAATGAAAAACTGTTTTTT. It yields the protein CASSYGAGTNEKLFF. The V and J genes are TRBV6-5 and TRBJ1-4; possibly TRBD1 for D (5 bases). The germline gives CDR1 MNHEY, CDR2 SVGAGI. V lost 2 bases and J lost 2, with 9 bases in between. CDR3 length: 15 residues.

The chain employs TRBV9 and TRBJ2-7; 10 bases align to TRBD1. CDR1 SGDLS and CDR2 YYNGEE come from the germline V gene. The CDR3 has 14 amino acids. V lost 4 bases to trimming and J lost 3 bases; unmatched junction nucleotides: 4. The chain's CDR3 is CASSSRDRGYEQYF. The CDR3 DNA reads as TGTGCCAGCAGCAGCCGGGACAGGGGCTACGAGCAGTACTTC.

This chain links TRBV5-4 with TRBJ2-3; 12 bases are a match to TRBD2. The trim removed 1 base at V and 9 bases at J, leaving 3 bases unmatched. This CDR3 is built from 14 residues. The germline V gene has CDR1 SGHNT and CDR2 YYREEE (reference sequence). The CDR3 sequence is CASSLFTSGGTQYF. The CDR3, as DNA: TGTGCCAGCAGCTTGTTTACTAGCGGGGGGACGCAGTATTTT.

The chain joins TRBV6-5 to TRBJ2-7; 10 nucleotides line up with TRBD1. CDR3 size: 13 residues. Germline CDR1 reads MNHEY; CDR2 reads SVGAGI. The ends lost 10 bases at V and 2 bases at J; junction bases unmatched: 5. CDR3 sequence (DNA): TGTGCCACCAGGACAGGGGGGGCCTACGAGCAGTACTTC. It codes for CATRTGGAYEQYF.

This clone was counted between two and nine times. The V call is TRBV11-2, the J call TRBJ2-6; 8 bases are shared with TRBD1. Germline values: CDR1 SGHAT, CDR2 FQNNGV. The length of the CDR3 is 16 residues. The V segment lost 8 bases and the J segment 0 bases; nucleotides outside the gene matches: 6. CDR3 protein: CASSGQAASGANVLTF. For the CDR3, the DNA is TGTGCCAGCTCGGGACAGGCGGCCTCTGGGGCCAACGTCCTGACTTTC.

In this sample, this clone turned up once. The junction and the germline gene differ at one end; a read error may be behind it. The chain joins TRBV18 to TRBJ2-7, with 9 bases that match TRBD2. Germline V gives CDR1 KGHSH, CDR2 LQKENI. This CDR3 has 17 amino acids. CDR3 coding DNA: TGTGCCAGCTCATCACCTATTTCTAGCGGGGTAGCCTCCGAGCAGTACTTC. Protein sequence: CASSSPISSGVASEQYF.

The chain employs TRBV6-4 and TRBJ1-2; D gene unclear. The V end lost 5 bases, the J end lost 6 bases, and 22 bases lay between the germline ends. The germline gives CDR1 MRHNA, CDR2 SNTAGT. The CDR3 has 16 amino acids. CDR3 region: CASSPRRAREGHGYTF. The CDR3 DNA reads TGTGCCAGCAGTCCTAGACGGGCCCGAGAAGGGCATGGCTACACCTTC.

The chain uses TRBV11-2 and TRBJ2-5; 7 bases match TRBD1. V trimming: 6 bases; J trimming: 4 bases; junction bases outside the gene matches: 8. The CDR3 has 14 residues. Germline CDR1 is SGHAT and CDR2 is FQNNGV. The CDR3 spells CASSRRGRGETQYF. In DNA, the CDR3 is TGTGCCAGCAGTCGAAGGGGGCGCGGAGAGACCCAGTACTTC.

The chain uses TRBV28 and TRBJ2-6, with D possibly being TRBD2 (7 bases). The CDR3 is made up of 17 amino acids. CDR1 is MDHEN, CDR2 SYDVKM, per germline. Trimming shortened V by 4 bases and J by 0 bases, and 13 bases separated the two germline ends. The CDR3 nucleotides read TGTGCCAGCAGTTGGGGGGGCGGCAACTCTGGGGCCAACGTCCTGACTTTC. Encoded protein: CASSWGGGNSGANVLTF.

The chain links TRBV4-3 to TRBJ2-7, with D perhaps TRBD2 (7 bases). Germline loops: CDR1 LGHNA, CDR2 YSLEER. V gave up 1 base and J gave up 3 bases, with 13 bases separating them. CDR3 size: 15 residues. Here the CDR3 DNA reads TGCGCCAGCAGCCAAGTAAGGGAGGGGGACTACGAGCAGTACTTC. Encoded protein: CASSQVREGDYEQYF.

The genes are TRBV9 and TRBJ1-5, with D unclear. Germline V CDR1 and CDR2: SGDLS, YYNGEE. The CDR3 loop spans 14 amino acids. V dropped 0 bases and J dropped 5 bases, with 9 bases sitting between them. The CDR3 coding sequence is TGTGCCAGCAGCGTAGGCCAGGCTGATCAGCCCCAGCATTTT. Translated: CASSVGQADQPQHF.

V gene TRBV19 combines with J gene TRBJ2-3, with D perhaps matching TRBD2 (5 bases). The CDR3 is 14 residues long. From germline, CDR1 is LNHDA and CDR2 SQIVND (reference sequence). V was pared by 1 base and J by 0 bases, with 5 bases between. The CDR3 protein is CASSIGESTDTQYF. Written as DNA, the CDR3 is TGTGCCAGTAGTATAGGGGAGAGCACAGATACGCAGTATTTT. The full variable domain, in which reference TRBV19 and TRBJ2-3 provide the parts outside the CDR3, is DGGITQSPKYLFRKEGQNVTLSCEQNLNHDAMYWYRQDPGQGLRLIYYSQIVNDFQKGDIAEGYSVSREKKESFPLTVTSAQKNPTAFYLCASSIGESTDTQYFGPGTRLTVL.

The chain recombines TRBV5-1 with TRBJ2-3, with 7 bases matching TRBD2. After removal of 1 base from V and 4 bases from J, the junction contained 9 bases not matched to a gene. This CDR3 is built from 16 residues. Germline CDR1 reads SGHRS; CDR2 reads YFSETQ. The CDR3 region has the DNA TGCGCCAGCAGCTTGCCTCTCCCCCGGGAGGCAGATACGCAGTATTTT. This encodes CASSLPLPREADTQYF.

The V and J genes are TRBV28 and TRBJ1-5, with TRBD1 identical over 10 bases. V gave up 6 bases and J gave up 7 bases; unmatched junction bases: 6. The germline CDR1 and CDR2 sequences are MDHEN and SYDVKM. The CDR3 is made up of 14 amino acids. CDR3 nucleotides: TGTGCCAGCAGACCGACAGGGGGCCGGCAGCCCCAGCATTTT. Protein: CASRPTGGRQPQHF.

The chain uses TRBV4-3 and TRBJ1-4; D perhaps matches TRBD1 (6 bases). CDR3 length: 14 amino acids. In germline, CDR1 is LGHNA, CDR2 YSLEER. Trimming left V 3 bases short and J 8 bases short, with 13 bases between. The CDR3 DNA reads as TGCGCCAGCAGCCAGATCACAAGGGGGGAAAAACTGTTTTTT. This encodes CASSQITRGEKLFF.

This clone occurred once. The J gene is TRBJ1-6, the V gene TRBV18; 8 positions match TRBD1. CDR1 and CDR2 (germline): KGHSH, LQKENI. With 2 bases clipped from V and 10 bases from J, the junction kept 4 bases outside the gene matches. The CDR3 covers 14 residues. CDR3 sequence (DNA): TGTGCCAGCTCACCAGCAGGGGGCGACTCACCCCTCCACTTT. It is translated as CASSPAGGDSPLHF. Full variable domain (rest looked up from reference TRBV18 and TRBJ1-6): NAGVMQNPRHLVRRRGQEARLRCSPMKGHSHVYWYRQLPEEGLKFMVYLQKENIIDESGMPKERFSAEFPKEGPSILRIQQVVRGDSAAYFCASSPAGGDSPLHFGNGTRLTVT.

This clone has just one count. V usage is TRBV15 and J usage is TRBJ1-5; perhaps TRBD1 as D (5 bases). This CDR3 spans 14 amino acids. Germline assignment: CDR1 LNHNV and CDR2 YYDKDF (reference sequence). Trimming removed 5 bases at V and 9 bases at J, with 17 bases between. The CDR3 nucleotides read TGTGCCACCAGCGCCGGGACTTACAACGGGCCCCAGCATTTT. Protein product: CATSAGTYNGPQHF.

The rearrangement uses TRBV29-1 and TRBJ2-5; D tentatively reads TRBD1 or TRBD2 (5 bases each). The CDR3 runs to 15 residues. Trimming stripped 3 bases from V and 0 bases from J, with 14 bases between. Germline V lookup: CDR1 SQVTM, CDR2 ANQGSEA. The DNA for the CDR3 is TGCAGCGTTGACTTGCAGGGAGAGGACCAAGAGACCCAGTACTTC. It is translated as CSVDLQGEDQETQYF.

This chain connects TRBV10-3 to TRBJ2-2; D is perhaps TRBD2 (5 bases). The V gene lost 0 bases and the J gene lost 8 bases, with 7 bases spanning the gap. Germline lookup yields CDR1 ENHRY and CDR2 SYGVKD. The length of the CDR3 is 13 residues. The CDR3 DNA reads as TGTGCCATCAGTGAGTCGTGGGAGGGGGAGCTGTTTTTT. This encodes CAISESWEGELFF.

The chain links TRBV5-4 to TRBJ1-5; 7 bases map to TRBD1. CDR1 is SGHNT and CDR2 is YYREEE in the germline V gene (reference sequence). The CDR3 is made up of 15 amino acids. With V trimmed by 3 bases and J by 7 bases, 10 bases remained unmatched. CDR3 bases: TGTGCCAGCAGCTCCGCAGGGGGACCGGTCCAGCCCCAGCATTTT. Translated, it gives CASSSAGGPVQPQHF.

This clone was recorded once. V usage is TRBV10-3 and J usage is TRBJ1-2, with D unresolved. Germline V gene sequence: CDR1 ENHRY, CDR2 SYGVKD. Trimming removed 0 bases at V and 6 bases at J, with 8 bases between. The CDR3 covers 13 residues. As DNA, the CDR3 is TGTGCCATCAGTGAGTCGGGAGATGATGGCTACACCTTC. Residues: CAISESGDDGYTF.

The chain recombines TRBV5-4 with TRBJ2-7; D possibly corresponds to TRBD1 (6 bases). Germline CDR1 reads SGHNT; CDR2 reads YYREEE (reference sequence). Deletions cut 3 bases from V and 4 bases from J, with 20 bases between. The CDR3 runs 16 residues. As DNA, the CDR3 is TGTGCCAGCAGCTGGACAACAGGGACCACAATATACGAGCAGTACTTC. It encodes CASSWTTGTTIYEQYF.

This clone was counted between two and nine times. This chain links TRBV4-2 with TRBJ1-1; D gene unclear. Per germline, CDR1 LGHNA and CDR2 YNFKEQ. V lost 5 bases and J 8 bases, leaving 9 bases between the germline ends. The CDR3 spans 11 residues. The CDR3 DNA sequence: TGTGCCAGCAGCTGGGCAGGAGAAGCTTTCTTT. Its translation: CASSWAGEAFF.

The rearrangement uses TRBV7-2 and TRBJ2-1, with 16 bases that match TRBD2. Germline trimming cut 6 bases from V and 4 bases from J; bases unmatched to any gene: 9. This CDR3 has 18 residues. Germline V gene lookup returns CDR1 SGHTA and CDR2 FQGNSA. CDR3 bases: TGTGCCAGCAGTTCTGGGACTAGCGGGAGGGCTCGGTACAATGAGCAGTTCTTC. Translation gives CASSSGTSGRARYNEQFF.

The CDR3 nucleotides are TGTGCCAGCAGTCCACAGAGTCCATACTACAATGAGCAGTTCTTC. It encodes CASSPQSPYYNEQFF. J is TRBJ2-1 and V is TRBV28; the D is unclear. The ends were cut back, 5 bases at V and 3 bases at J, with 14 bases in the middle. CDR1 is MDHEN and CDR2 is SYDVKM in the germline V gene. The CDR3 runs to 15 residues.

The gene calls are TRBV5-1 and TRBJ1-1, with D maybe TRBD1 (6 bases). Germline CDR1 reads SGHRS; CDR2 reads YFSETQ. Trimming left V 4 bases short and J 11 bases short, with 15 bases between. This CDR3 comprises 12 residues. The CDR3 region is CASSRGAAEAFF. For the CDR3, the DNA is TGCGCCAGCAGCCGGGGGGCGGCGGAGGCTTTCTTT.

The chain links TRBV9 to TRBJ1-3; D not resolved. V was shortened by 4 bases and J by 1 base, with 9 bases between the two germline ends. Germline V gene data show CDR1 as SGDLS and CDR2 as YYNGEE. The CDR3 is 14 residues long. For the CDR3, the DNA is TGTGCCAGCAGCCCCGGCCCATCTGGAAACACCATATATTTT. It yields the protein CASSPGPSGNTIYF.

The sample holds one count of this clone. The V call is TRBV29-1, the J call TRBJ2-7; the D gene is possibly TRBD2 (6 bases). Germline loops: CDR1 SQVTM, CDR2 ANQGSEA. V was trimmed by 6 bases and J by 1 base, leaving 16 bases between them. The CDR3 is 14 residues long. The CDR3 is CSVSGTRDSYEQYF. CDR3 in DNA: TGCAGCGTGAGTGGGACTCGCGATTCCTACGAGCAGTACTTC.

The CDR3 sequence: CASSLDPARGGYEQYF. The CDR3 coding sequence is TGTGCCAGCAGCTTAGACCCCGCGCGGGGCGGGTACGAGCAGTACTTC. The V gene is TRBV11-3, the J gene TRBJ2-7, with D perhaps TRBD2 (6 bases). CDR3 length: 16 amino acids. V was shortened by 0 bases and J by 4 bases, with 16 bases between the two germline ends. The V gene's germline CDR1 is SGHNT and CDR2 YENEEA.

This clone was detected only once. The chain's CDR3 is CASSLTRLTNTGELFF. The CDR3 DNA reads as TGTGCCAGCAGCTTAACGCGCCTTACGAACACCGGGGAGCTGTTTTTT. V and J are TRBV7-3 and TRBJ2-2; no firm D call. Trimming pared 0 bases from V and 0 bases from J, leaving 8 bases between. The length of the CDR3 is 16 residues. CDR1 is SGHTA and CDR2 is FQGTGA in the germline V gene. Drawing the rest from reference TRBV7-3 and TRBJ2-2, the complete variable domain is GAGVSQTPSNKVTEKGKYVELRCDPISGHTALYWYRQSLGQGPEFLIYFQGTGAADDSGLPNDRFFAVRPEGSVSTLKIQRTERGDSAVYLCASSLTRLTNTGELFFGEGSRLTVL.